This entry concerns a single T cell receptor beta chain. About 0.5 to 1 ug RNA was reverse transcribed with random hexamers. Across 54 Vbeta and 13 Jbeta, TCR beta CDR3 was amplified with immunoSEQ multiplex PCR. TCRdb reprocessed the immunoSEQ multiplex PCR reads with MiXCR, giving one entry per CDR3 protein. The sample shows about 120,000 distinct CDR3 sequences, around 93% of them seen only once. These data belong to a study of CD8 T cells in Susac syndrome. There are 14 residues in the CDR3. CDR1 and CDR2 (germline): KGHDR, SFDVKD. The V and J ends lost 4 bases and 2 bases respectively, with 11 bases between them. The controls were healthy donors who were matched for age and sex.

This clonotype was obtained from a human donor in good health. V gene TRBV24-1 combines with J gene TRBJ2-7, with TRBD1 as a possible D gene (6 bases). The sample comprised CD8+ T cells from PBMCs. CDR3 protein: CATSETGSTYEQYF. In nucleotides, the CDR3 is TGTGCCACCAGTGAGACAGGCTCAACCTACGAGCAGTACTTC.